This T cell receptor (beta chain) appears in the sequencing data of a study of T-cell memory formation after mild COVID-19. Study-wide background: Clusters of TCRs were largely donor specific.

Note on this clonotype: What it binds is unknown.

Findings of the study overall: Day 15 to 85 contracting clones showed balanced CD4/CD8; later expanders leaned CD4+. Mostly located in CM and EM were contracting CD4+ clones, with contracting CD8+ clones located in EMRA.

TCRalpha and TCRbeta libraries used 5'RACE with constant-segment primers and UMIs. TCRdb recomputed calls from the 5' RACE reads with MiXCR, one row per CDR3 protein. The sample shows about 350,000 distinct CDR3 sequences, roughly 13% of them seen only once. Germline values: CDR1 ENHRY, CDR2 SYGVKD. V was cut by 0 bases and J by 2 bases, with 16 bases left in between. This CDR3 is built from 17 residues. This clonotype was obtained from a young man who had mild COVID-19 (a few samples of this study predate the infection). Cell type and time point are not known. Sequencing was performed on PBMCs or a T cell subset sorted from them (not recorded which). V is TRBV10-3 and J is TRBJ2-5, with D tentatively TRBD2 (7 bases). In DNA form, the CDR3 reads TGTGCCATCAGTGAGTCGGGCGGGGGCCTGTATCAAGAGACCCAGTACTTC. It specifies CAISESGGGLYQETQYF.